This T cell receptor beta chain was found in a study of shared clonotypes between healthy human individuals. Every subset's genomic DNA went evenly onto several immunoSEQ plates. The protocol was immunoSEQ multiplex PCR, while the TCRdb copy is restricted to in-frame clones and leaves out a portion. Here the sample spans 1,400,000 or so clones, just under 99% being singletons. Points from the study as a whole: Memory subsets generally showed smaller estimated richness than naive subsets did.

The CDR3 runs to 14 residues. The germline V gene encodes CDR1 MGHRA and CDR2 YSYEKL. The V end was cut by 1 base, the J end by 1 base, with 8 bases between. Notes on this clone: Its cognate antigen is unknown.

The donors, healthy adults who were HIV-negative, had experienced no recent acute infections or vaccinations. Naive CD45RA+ and memory CD45RA-negative subsets were split from CD4+ cells. Specimen: naive CD4+ T cells sorted from blood. As to subset: CD45RA+ positively selected. The V gene is TRBV4-1, the J gene TRBJ2-7, with a possible D match to TRBD1 (6 bases). This sequence originates from a man between 25 and 39 years old in good health. For the CDR3, the DNA is TGCGCCAGCAGCCAAGGAGACAGGTCCTACGAGCAGTACTTC. Translating it yields CASSQGDRSYEQYF.